This T cell receptor beta chain was profiled in a study of blood T cell repertoires in COVID-19. Study in general: PBMCs, B-cell-depleted T cells, or T cells provided the cDNA or gDNA that made up the material.

TCRdb's table, derived via immunoSEQ multiplex PCR, lists solely in-frame clones and lacks some. The sample lists some 350,000 clones, 80% to 90% seen once, with 0.95% to 1.1% in the top ten. Trimming removed 5 bases from V and 3 bases from J; junction bases left unmatched: 7. CDR3 size: 15 residues. CDR1 and CDR2 (germline): MNHEY, SMNVEV (reference sequence). Enrolled through a virtual design, the participants were between about 18 and 100 years of age and came from about two dozen US areas. Researchers sorted participants into cohorts using their self-reported clinical history. Input material: PBMCs or T cells enriched from blood (not recorded which). V is TRBV27 and J is TRBJ1-1, with 9 nucleotides matching TRBD1. The sequence came from a young man who had recovered from COVID-19. CDR3 protein: CASSRQGVGYTEAFF. As DNA, the CDR3 is TGTGCCAGCAGTCGACAGGGGGTAGGGTACACTGAAGCTTTCTTT.